The T cell receptor (beta chain) described here comes from a study of cytomegalovirus exposure and HLA in healthy donors (dated by TCRdb to the late 2010s). Context from the whole study: An earlier analysis of some 550 of the donors reported 250 to 300 Gb of sequence data and some 120 million unique TCR beta sequences from about 200 million T cells. Around 330 gigabases of sequencing data and around 88 million unique TCR sequences made up an early release that covered approximately 650 HLA-typed donors. Of the roughly 390 genotyped donors, more than 75% were placed in the genetic ancestry cluster associated with self-reported Caucasian donors. The study was designed to test whether signatures of past pathogen exposure could be identified by cataloging public T cell receptors. The study used immunosequencing to profile the T cell repertoires of hundreds of subjects and linked those repertoires to cytomegalovirus serostatus. In addition to the first cohort of hundreds of subjects, a separate validation cohort of some 120 different subjects was used. High-throughput TCR immunosequencing, statistical association of individual TCRs with disease status, and machine learning were combined to predict cytomegalovirus infection status. In a later analysis, previously published TCR beta repertoires from several hundred donors were re-analyzed and high-resolution HLA genotyping was added so that TCR occurrence patterns could be studied. Rather than using new phenotypic data, the later analysis identified candidate immune exposures from TCR beta sequences and from how often those sequences occurred across donors. An earlier analysis of fewer than 700 of the donors applied high-throughput TCR beta sequencing to assess whether each TCR beta V gene segment acted as functional or pseudogenic. Alongside the repertoire data, information on donor age, sex, ethnicity and CMV serostatus was compiled. Genome-wide SNP genotypes for about 60% of the roughly 670 donors were used in a later genetic analysis, which treated that subset as a discovery cohort. All discovery cohort repertoires had been generated on a single sequencing platform. Class I and class II HLA loci were covered by the typing at four-digit resolution. The number of typed donors differed by locus: about 629-630 for A, B, C, DRB1 and DQB1; some 540 for DQA1; approximately 610 for DPA1; and around 490 for DPB1. A handful of DR-DQ haplotypes were handled as single units for association and clustering because linkage in the cohort was strong. Among around 400 genotyped donors of the cohort, an average of around 250,000 unique TCR beta nucleotide sequences was sequenced per donor, of which roughly 17% were non-productive.

Broader findings and caveats from the paper: Correlated functional status among segregating V segments might be attributable to linkage disequilibrium, but an unknown experimental factor could not be ruled out. The sequencing pipeline was judged likely to have produced a cluster of highly shared sequence variants as a technical artifact. In a later analysis, TCR association rates were found to vary across HLA loci, with the most associated TCRs seen for DRB1 alleles and the fewest for HLA-C alleles. The cohort was sequenced for TCR beta chains only, and without alpha or paired-chain data the features that could be detected were limited. In a later analysis, several top co-occurrence clusters were reported to appear linked to parvovirus B19, influenza, CMV and Epstein-Barr virus. A later analysis associated some 17,000 TCR beta sequences with specific HLA alleles at a false discovery rate of 0.05. Because HLA typing was unavailable for some donors at each locus, only the typed subset was used in association tests. According to the authors, the approach could potentially be generalized to other disease states and immunological phenotypes. Broadly in line with IMGT annotations, most TCR beta V segments showed up in productive rearrangements about 90% or about 30% of the time in an earlier analysis of several hundred of the donors. Presence/absence analyses assumed roughly uniform sequencing depth across donors, an assumption that may not hold. When HLA alleles, especially DR and DQ, strongly co-occurred, TCR associations were difficult to assign to individual alleles. In a later genetic analysis, fewer N-insertions in productive TCRs were reported among donors in an Asian-associated ancestry cluster than the approximately 670-donor mean. According to a later analysis, most CMV-associated TCR beta chains appeared to be HLA-restricted, and the HLA associations seemed to be driven largely by CMV exposure. Cytomegalovirus status was reported to be diagnosed by the classifier with high specificity and sensitivity in both the original and validation cohorts. Compared with equally common non-associated chains, HLA-associated TCR beta chains in a later analysis were more clonally expanded and had lower generation probabilities. For the cohort, immune exposure information was limited to CMV serostatus. Across donors, most TCR sequences were observed very rarely, whereas some public TCRs were present in many individuals. Because counts were too low, approximately 18 rarely observed V segments, including chromosome 9 orphons, were excluded from the earlier analysis of 587 of the donors. V-gene and J-gene trimming of TCR beta chains was associated with a missense DCLRE1C variant in a later genetic analysis, and the association was replicated in an independent cohort. A further reported finding was that TCR beta sequences accurately predicted the HLA-A and HLA-B alleles for most subjects in the first cohort. Because the 87-base-pair reads could not distinguish some IMGT-functional V segments, including TRBV6-2 and TRBV6-3, those segments were excluded. In vitro tests confirmed that a few of the cytomegalovirus-associated TCR beta chains recognize cytomegalovirus antigens. The study gave a list of some 150 TCR beta chains associated with cytomegalovirus.

Concerning this clone: What antigen it recognizes has not been identified.

The cohort consisted of 600 to 750 healthy bone marrow donors. At the time of sampling, all cohort members were nominally healthy, though unrecorded immune exposures were likely present. The donor tested CMV seronegative, placing the donor among the 352 seronegative members of the cohort. Every donor gave a peripheral blood sample, and the peripheral blood mononuclear cells from that sample were used for TCR beta sequencing. Genomic DNA was extracted from the blood cell samples with the Qiagen DNeasy Blood Extraction Kit. The library was obtained by the immunoSEQ multiplex PCR assay. For the multiplex PCR, a mixture combining 60 forward primers for TCR Vbeta segments and 13 reverse primers for TCR Jbeta segments was used. The CDR3 region of rearranged TCR beta genes was amplified from genomic DNA with a multiplex PCR assay. Amplified TCR beta libraries were sequenced as 87-base-pair reads on the Illumina HiSeq System. The published analysis was carried out like this. A later analysis counted approximately 74 million unique TCR beta chains across the 650 to 700 repertoires, and some 11 million of these chains were shared by at least two donors. Raw reads were error-corrected and collapsed into unique sequences with a nearest-neighbor algorithm that merged closely related sequences to remove PCR and sequencing errors. To assign V, D and J gene segments, CDR3 sequences were aligned to IMGT reference sequences. Each retained sequence needed at least a six-nucleotide match to both a V gene segment and a J gene segment. Rearrangements were classified as productive when the CDR3 lacked stop codons and remained in frame with V and J, and all other rearrangements were classified as non-productive. Following IMGT convention, CDR3 was defined as the stretch from the second conserved V-encoded cysteine to the conserved J-encoded phenylalanine. The earlier analysis of 500 to 600 of the donors excluded sequences that lacked an unambiguous match to a single V gene segment. In an earlier analysis of some 590 of the donors, V segments were called functional above 56.7% productive rearrangements and were called segregating when the between-donor standard deviation exceeded 5%. A statistical classification framework was built to diagnose cytomegalovirus status from the catalog of TCR beta chain sequences. In a later analysis, V and J genes were assigned by comparing TCR nucleotide sequences against IMGT/GENE-DB human TR gene sequences. The TCRdist pipeline was used in a later analysis to assign CDR3 sequences and most-parsimonious VDJ recombination scenarios. A later analysis defined each TCR beta chain by its CDR3 amino acid sequence plus V-gene family, and excluded reads lacking a unique V-gene family. A later analysis removed over 500 highly shared, low-generation-probability nucleotide sequences to deal with suspected cross-contamination and a sequencing artifact. In a later analysis, a clonal expansion index was calculated for each public chain from normalized within-repertoire ranks of inferred template counts. In a later analysis, generation probabilities were computed using a VDJ recombination model fitted to out-of-frame rearrangements, and the results were checked against IGoR. In a later analysis, TCR-TCR, TCR-HLA and TCR-CMV co-occurrence was scored with hypergeometric tests, and a repertoire-size bias correction was applied to TCR pairs. A later analysis estimated false discovery rates by permuting HLA or CMV assignments 20 times. In a later analysis, co-occurring TCRs were grouped using DBSCAN, with TCRdist sequence similarity added in when clustering inside HLA-allele-positive subsets. Repertoires with fewer than 30,000 or more than 120,000 public chains, plus five repertoires with anomalous nucleotide sharing, were excluded from co-occurrence clustering. Here the immuneACCESS table is served through TCRdb, limited to in-frame sequences with V and J called. Missing clones are a known gap in these copies; in checked studies unresolved V genes cover under half, and the rest lacks a known reason. V and J calls and clone size are as listed in that table; D and trimming were resolved from the DNA. The table of this sample itemizes over 100,000 clones. The top ten hold approximately 1.6% of the sample.

As encoded in the germline V gene, CDR1 is MDHEN while CDR2 is SYDVKM. V loses 5 bases of germline sequence and J loses 2 bases, and the interval between the two ends is 7 bases. Counted from cysteine to phenylalanine, this CDR3 has 13 amino acids. The CDR3 DNA has 39 bases and is translated from base 1. This TCR was sampled from a man between 18 and 35 years old in good health and CMV-seronegative. Recombination linked TRBV28 to TRBJ1-5; no D segment can be confidently identified. Input material: PBMCs. In nucleotide form, the sequence is TGTGCCAGCAGTCCCCAGGGCAATCAGCCCCAGCATTTT. It codes for CASSPQGNQPQHF.